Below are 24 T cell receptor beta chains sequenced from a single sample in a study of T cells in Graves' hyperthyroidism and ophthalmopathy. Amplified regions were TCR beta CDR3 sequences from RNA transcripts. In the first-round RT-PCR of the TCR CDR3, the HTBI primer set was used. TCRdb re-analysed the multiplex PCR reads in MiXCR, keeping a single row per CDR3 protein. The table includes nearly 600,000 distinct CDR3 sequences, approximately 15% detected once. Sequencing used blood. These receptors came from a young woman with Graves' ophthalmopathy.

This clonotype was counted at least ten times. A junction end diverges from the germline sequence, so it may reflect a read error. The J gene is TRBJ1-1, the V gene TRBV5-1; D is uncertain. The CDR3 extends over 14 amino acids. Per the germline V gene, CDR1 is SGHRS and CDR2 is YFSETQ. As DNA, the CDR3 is TGTGCCAGCAGTTTAAGAGGTATGAACACTGAAGCTTTCTTT. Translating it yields CASSLRGMNTEAFF.

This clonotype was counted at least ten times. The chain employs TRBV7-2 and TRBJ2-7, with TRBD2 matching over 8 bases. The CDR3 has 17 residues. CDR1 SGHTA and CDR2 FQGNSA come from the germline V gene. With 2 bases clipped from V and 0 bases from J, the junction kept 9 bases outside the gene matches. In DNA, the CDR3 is TGTGCCAGCAGCTTATTACGGACTAGCCGCAGCTCCTACGAGCAGTACTTC. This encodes CASSLLRTSRSSYEQYF.

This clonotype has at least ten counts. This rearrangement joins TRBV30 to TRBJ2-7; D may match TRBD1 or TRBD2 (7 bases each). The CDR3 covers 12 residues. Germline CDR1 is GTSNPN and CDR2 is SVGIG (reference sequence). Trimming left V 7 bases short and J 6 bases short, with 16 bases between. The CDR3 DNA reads TGTGCCTTCCAGACAGGGAGGGGCGAGCAGTACTTC. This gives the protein CAFQTGRGEQYF.

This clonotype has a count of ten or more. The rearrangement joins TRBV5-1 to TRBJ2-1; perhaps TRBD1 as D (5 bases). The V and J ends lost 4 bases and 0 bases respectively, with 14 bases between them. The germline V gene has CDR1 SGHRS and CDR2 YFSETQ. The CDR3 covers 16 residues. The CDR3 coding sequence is TGCGCCAGCAGCCCCGGCCGACAGAGCTCCTACAATGAGCAGTTCTTC. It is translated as CASSPGRQSSYNEQFF.

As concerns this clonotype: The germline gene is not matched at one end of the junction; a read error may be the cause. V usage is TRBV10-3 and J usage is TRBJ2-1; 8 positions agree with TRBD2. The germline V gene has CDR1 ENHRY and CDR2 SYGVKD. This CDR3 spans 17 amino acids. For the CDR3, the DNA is TGTGCCACCAGTGAGTCGAAGGCGGGAGGCTCCTACAATGAGCAGTTCTTC. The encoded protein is CATSESKAGGSYNEQFF.

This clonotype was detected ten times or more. The CDR3 bases are TGTGCCAGCAGCTTCTCGACTCCGCTCCTCTACAATGAGCAGTTCTTC. This gives the protein CASSFSTPLLYNEQFF. This chain joins TRBV7-2 and TRBJ2-1; unclear D gene. Trimming stripped 3 bases from V and 3 bases from J, with 15 bases between. This CDR3 region has 16 residues. CDR1 and CDR2 (germline): SGHTA, FQGNSA.

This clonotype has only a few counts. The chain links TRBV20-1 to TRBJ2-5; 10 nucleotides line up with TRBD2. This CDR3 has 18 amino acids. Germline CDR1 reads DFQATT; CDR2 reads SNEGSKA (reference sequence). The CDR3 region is CSASIRLAGSHRRETQYF. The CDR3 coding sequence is TGCAGCGCCTCCATTCGACTAGCGGGTTCTCATAGGCGGGAGACCCAGTACTTC.

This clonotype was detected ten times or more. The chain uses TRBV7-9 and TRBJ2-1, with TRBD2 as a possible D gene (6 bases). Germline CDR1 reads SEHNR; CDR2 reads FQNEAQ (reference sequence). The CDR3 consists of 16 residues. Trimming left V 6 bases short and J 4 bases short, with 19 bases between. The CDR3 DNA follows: TGTGCCAGCAGGTCGGACTATCAAGGACTTTACAATGAGCAGTTCTTC. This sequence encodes CASRSDYQGLYNEQFF.

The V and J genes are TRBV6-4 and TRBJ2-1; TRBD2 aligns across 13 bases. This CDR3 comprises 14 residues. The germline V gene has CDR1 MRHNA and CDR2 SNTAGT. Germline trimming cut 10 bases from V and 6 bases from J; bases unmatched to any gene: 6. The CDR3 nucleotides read TGTGCCACCGCCGGGACTAGCGGGACCAATGAGCAGTTCTTC. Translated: CATAGTSGTNEQFF.

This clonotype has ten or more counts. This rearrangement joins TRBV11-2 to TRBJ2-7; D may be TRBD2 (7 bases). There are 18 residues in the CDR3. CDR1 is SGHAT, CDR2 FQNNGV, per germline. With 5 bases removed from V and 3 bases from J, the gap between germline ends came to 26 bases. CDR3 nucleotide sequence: TGTGCCAGCAGCCTATCCCTCTGGGGGGGTGGAGGGGGCTACGAGCAGTACTTC. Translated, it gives CASSLSLWGGGGGYEQYF.

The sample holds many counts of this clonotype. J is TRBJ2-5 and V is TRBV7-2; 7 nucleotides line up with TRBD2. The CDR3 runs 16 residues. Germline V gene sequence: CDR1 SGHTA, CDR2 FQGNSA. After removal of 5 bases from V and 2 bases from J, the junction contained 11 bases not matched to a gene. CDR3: CASSPQGPSGQETQYF. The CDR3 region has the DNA TGTGCCAGCAGCCCCCAAGGGCCTAGCGGACAAGAGACCCAGTACTTC. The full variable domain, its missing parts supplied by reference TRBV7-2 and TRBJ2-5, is GAGVSQSPSNKVTEKGKDVELRCDPISGHTALYWYRQSLGQGLEFLIYFQGNSAPDKSGLPSDRFSAERTGGSVSTLTIQRTQQEDSAVYLCASSPQGPSGQETQYFGPGTRLLVL.

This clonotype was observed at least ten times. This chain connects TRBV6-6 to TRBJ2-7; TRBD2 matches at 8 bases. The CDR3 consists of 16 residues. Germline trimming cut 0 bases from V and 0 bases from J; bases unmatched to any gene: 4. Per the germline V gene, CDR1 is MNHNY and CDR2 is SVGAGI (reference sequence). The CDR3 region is CASSYSGGRFSYEQYF. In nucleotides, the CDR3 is TGTGCCAGCAGTTACTCGGGCGGGAGGTTCTCCTACGAGCAGTACTTC.

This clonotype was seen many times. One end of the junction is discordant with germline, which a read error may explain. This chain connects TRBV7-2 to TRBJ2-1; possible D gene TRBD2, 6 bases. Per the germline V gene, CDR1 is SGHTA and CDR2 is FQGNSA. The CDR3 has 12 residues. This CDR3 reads CASSVARRGPFF. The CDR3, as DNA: TGTGCCAGCAGCGTAGCCCGGCGGGGTCCCTTCTTC.

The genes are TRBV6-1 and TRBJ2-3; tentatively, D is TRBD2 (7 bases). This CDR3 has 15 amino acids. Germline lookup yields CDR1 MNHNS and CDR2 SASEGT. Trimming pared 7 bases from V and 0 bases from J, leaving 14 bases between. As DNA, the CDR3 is TGTGCCAGCACCAACCGCGGGGGCAGCACAGATACGCAGTATTTT. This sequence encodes CASTNRGGSTDTQYF.

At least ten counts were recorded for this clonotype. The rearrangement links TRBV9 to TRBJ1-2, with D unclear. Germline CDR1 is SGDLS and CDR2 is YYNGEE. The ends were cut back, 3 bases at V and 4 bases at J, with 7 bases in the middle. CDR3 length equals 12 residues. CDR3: CASSEGVYGYTF. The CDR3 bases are TGTGCCAGCAGCGAAGGAGTCTATGGCTACACCTTC.

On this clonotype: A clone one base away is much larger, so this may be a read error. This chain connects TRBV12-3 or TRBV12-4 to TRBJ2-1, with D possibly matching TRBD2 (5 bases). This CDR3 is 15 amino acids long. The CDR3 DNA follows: TGTGCCAGCAGAGGGCGGGCCACGGGTCCCGATGAGCAGCTCTTC. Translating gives CASRGRATGPDEQLF.

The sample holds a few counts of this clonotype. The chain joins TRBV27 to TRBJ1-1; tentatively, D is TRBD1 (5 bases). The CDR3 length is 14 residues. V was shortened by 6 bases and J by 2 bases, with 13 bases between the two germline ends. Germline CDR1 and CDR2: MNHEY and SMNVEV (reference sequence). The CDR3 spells CASSQGRRNTEAFF. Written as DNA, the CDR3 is TGTGCCAGCAGCCAGGGTCGAAGAAACACTGAAGCTTTCTTT.

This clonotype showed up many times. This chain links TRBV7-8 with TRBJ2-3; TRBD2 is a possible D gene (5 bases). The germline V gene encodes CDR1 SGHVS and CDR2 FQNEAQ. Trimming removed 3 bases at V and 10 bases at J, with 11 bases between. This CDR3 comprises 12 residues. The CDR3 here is CASSFSRDPQYF. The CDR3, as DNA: TGTGCCAGCAGCTTTAGTCGGGATCCGCAGTATTTT.

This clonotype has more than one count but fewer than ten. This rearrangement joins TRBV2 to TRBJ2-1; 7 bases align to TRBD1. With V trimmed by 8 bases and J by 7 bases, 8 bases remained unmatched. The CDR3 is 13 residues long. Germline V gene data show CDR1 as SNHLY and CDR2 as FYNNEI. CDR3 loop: CASGSLRGNEQFF. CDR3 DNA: TGTGCCAGCGGGTCGCTCAGGGGGAATGAGCAGTTCTTC.

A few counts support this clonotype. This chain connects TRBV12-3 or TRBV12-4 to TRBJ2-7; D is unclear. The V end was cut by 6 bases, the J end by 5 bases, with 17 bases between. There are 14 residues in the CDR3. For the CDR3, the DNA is TGTGCCAGCAGCCACGCGAACGCAATTCACGAGCAGTACTTC. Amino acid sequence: CASSHANAIHEQYF.

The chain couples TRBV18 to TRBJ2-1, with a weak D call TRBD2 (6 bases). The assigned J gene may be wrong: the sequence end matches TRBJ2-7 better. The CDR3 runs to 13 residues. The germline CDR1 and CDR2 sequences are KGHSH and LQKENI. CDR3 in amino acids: CASSPGLDNEQYF. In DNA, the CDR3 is TGTGCCAGCTCACCGGGACTGGACAATGAGCAGTACTTC.

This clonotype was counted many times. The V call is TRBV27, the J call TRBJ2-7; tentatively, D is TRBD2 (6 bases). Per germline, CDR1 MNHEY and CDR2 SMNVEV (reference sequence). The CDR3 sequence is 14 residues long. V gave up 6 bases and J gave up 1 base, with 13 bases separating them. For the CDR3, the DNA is TGTGCCAGCAGCTACACCCGGGAGTCCTACGAGCAGTACTTC. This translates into CASSYTRESYEQYF.

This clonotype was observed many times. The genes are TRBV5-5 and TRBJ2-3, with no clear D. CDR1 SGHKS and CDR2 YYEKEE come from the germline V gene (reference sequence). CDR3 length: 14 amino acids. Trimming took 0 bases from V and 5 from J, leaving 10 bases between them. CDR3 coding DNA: TGTGCCAGCAGCTTGGACCGGGCGGTAGATACGCAGTATTTT. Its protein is CASSLDRAVDTQYF.

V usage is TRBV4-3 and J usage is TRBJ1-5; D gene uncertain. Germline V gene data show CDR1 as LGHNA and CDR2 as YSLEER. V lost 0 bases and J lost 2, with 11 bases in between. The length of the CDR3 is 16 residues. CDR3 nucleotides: TGCGCCAGCAGCCAAGAGGTCGGCCAGGGCAATCAGCCCCAGCATTTT. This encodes CASSQEVGQGNQPQHF.